The 17 T cell receptor beta chains reported below all come from one sample, sequenced in a study of cytomegalovirus exposure and HLA in healthy donors. Primers included in the PCR were 60 Vbeta and 13 Jbeta primers. The data were produced by immunoSEQ multiplex PCR, yet TCRdb's version contains in-frame clones alone and is incomplete. The table shows about 85,000 clones, with around 69% occurring only once. The source material was PBMCs. The receptors originated from a man aged 25 to 40 in good health and CMV-seronegative.

This clone was detected many times. V is TRBV5-1 and J is TRBJ1-5; 8 bases are shared with TRBD1. V dropped 2 bases and J dropped 6; count of bases not matched to a gene: 4. Per germline, CDR1 SGHRS and CDR2 YFSETQ. This CDR3 has 14 amino acids. The CDR3 nucleotides are TGCGCCAGCAGCTTTGGGACAGGCGGTCAGCCCCAGCATTTT. Protein product: CASSFGTGGQPQHF.

The V and J genes are TRBV9 and TRBJ1-2; D is possibly TRBD1 (6 bases). Trimming removed 3 bases from V and 5 bases from J, with 14 bases in between. The CDR3 covers 14 residues. Per the germline V gene, CDR1 is SGDLS and CDR2 is YYNGEE. The CDR3 DNA follows: TGTGCCAGCAGCGCAGACTGGACAGATTATGGCTACACCTTC. Translating gives CASSADWTDYGYTF.

The chain has TRBV4-1 and TRBJ2-7, with D possibly matching TRBD1 (6 bases). CDR3 size: 15 residues. Trimming left V 6 bases short and J 0 bases short, with 15 bases between. Per germline, CDR1 MGHRA and CDR2 YSYEKL. The CDR3 nucleotides read TGCGCCAGCAGTCGGCGACAGGCCAGCTCCTACGAGCAGTACTTC. Amino acids: CASSRRQASSYEQYF.

On this clone: A read error may account for a junction end that differs from germline. CDR3 nucleotides: TGTTCCAGCAGTCGAGAGGTGTACGAGCAGTACTTC. It codes for CSSSREVYEQYF. The chain joins TRBV7-9 to TRBJ2-5; D not certain. The assigned J gene may be wrong: the sequence end matches TRBJ2-7 better. Germline CDR1 SEHNR, CDR2 FQNEAQ (reference sequence). This CDR3 has 12 amino acids.

V and J are TRBV4-1 and TRBJ2-1, with D maybe TRBD2 (6 bases). The V gene lost 1 base and the J gene lost 3 bases, with 10 bases spanning the gap. Germline CDR1 MGHRA, CDR2 YSYEKL. This CDR3 contains 15 residues. In nucleotides, the CDR3 is TGCGCCAGCAGCCAAGGCCCGGGAGACTACAATGAGCAGTTCTTC. Its translation is CASSQGPGDYNEQFF.

The chain couples TRBV11-2 to TRBJ2-5; 8 positions agree with TRBD2. The V and J ends lost 1 base and 4 bases, in that order; junction bases with no gene match: 2. The CDR3 consists of 14 residues. Germline values: CDR1 SGHAT, CDR2 FQNNGV. The CDR3 DNA follows: TGTGCCAGCAGCTTAGGGACTAGCTCAGAGACCCAGTACTTC. Translated: CASSLGTSSETQYF.

The rearrangement uses TRBV5-1 and TRBJ1-1; 7 bases line up with TRBD1. Germline CDR1 SGHRS, CDR2 YFSETQ. The CDR3 contains 15 residues. Trimming at V came to 4 bases and at J to 1 base, leaving 7 bases not matched to a gene. The CDR3 nucleotides are TGCGCCAGCAGCCGGGACAGACACGGGAACACTGAAGCTTTCTTT. It codes for CASSRDRHGNTEAFF.

The gene calls are TRBV19 and TRBJ1-5; D is undetermined. Germline CDR1 LNHDA, CDR2 SQIVND (reference sequence). This CDR3 region has 13 residues. Trimming pared 0 bases from V and 9 bases from J, leaving 9 bases between. This chain's CDR3 is CASSIDGPPPQHF. CDR3 nucleotide sequence: TGTGCCAGTAGTATAGATGGGCCCCCGCCCCAGCATTTT.

The V gene is TRBV28, the J gene TRBJ1-1, with 7 bases fitting TRBD1. Germline CDR1 reads MDHEN; CDR2 reads SYDVKM. The CDR3 is made up of 15 amino acids. Trimming removed 0 bases from V and 0 bases from J; junction bases left unmatched: 1. The CDR3 spells CASSLWTGLNTEAFF. CDR3 coding DNA: TGTGCCAGCAGTTTATGGACAGGGTTGAACACTGAAGCTTTCTTT.

This clone was seen a few times. The V gene is TRBV18, the J gene TRBJ2-7, with unresolved D. The CDR3 runs 12 residues. CDR1 and CDR2 from the germline V gene are KGHSH and LQKENI. Trimming took off 3 bases at V and 3 bases at J, with 6 bases between the two ends. CDR3 DNA sequence: TGTGCCAGCTCACCCGTATTCTACGAGCAGTACTTC. Residues: CASSPVFYEQYF.

The table lists this clone with a few counts. CDR3 loop: CASSIDRGLNYEQYF. Here the CDR3 DNA reads TGTGCCAGTAGTATAGATCGTGGTCTAAACTACGAGCAGTACTTC. This sequence joins TRBV19 and TRBJ2-7, with D unresolved. The CDR3 is 15 residues long. V lost 0 bases to trimming and J lost 3 bases, with 12 bases between them. Germline lookup yields CDR1 LNHDA and CDR2 SQIVND (reference sequence).

This clone was seen more than once but under ten times. V is TRBV6-7 and J is TRBJ1-1; D ambiguous. TRBV6-7 falls under the ORF class, with uncertain function. V was pared by 4 bases and J by 0 bases, with 9 bases between. This CDR3 is 14 amino acids long. CDR3 amino acids: CASSSSLMNTEAFF. For the CDR3, the DNA is TGTGCCAGCAGTTCGTCACTCATGAACACTGAAGCTTTCTTT.

The chain combines TRBV4-1 with TRBJ2-5; D is possibly TRBD2 (5 bases). The V end lost 0 bases, the J end lost 5 bases, and 19 bases lay between the germline ends. Germline CDR1 MGHRA, CDR2 YSYEKL. The length of the CDR3 is 17 residues. The CDR3 DNA sequence: TGCGCCAGCAGCCAAGAACGAATGACGGGGTTCTTGGAGACCCAGTACTTC. This translates into CASSQERMTGFLETQYF.

This chain uses TRBV7-8 with TRBJ1-5; maybe TRBD1 (5 bases). This CDR3 region has 13 residues. Trimming shortened V by 3 bases and J by 7 bases, and 10 bases separated the two germline ends. Germline V gene data show CDR1 as SGHVS and CDR2 as FQNEAQ. The CDR3 nucleotides read TGTGCCAGCAGCTTTAGGGGAGGACAGCCCCAGCATTTT. Its protein product is CASSFRGGQPQHF.

This chain connects TRBV7-3 to TRBJ2-3; the D gene is possibly TRBD2 (6 bases). Trimming shortened V by 2 bases and J by 2 bases, and 14 bases separated the two germline ends. Germline CDR1 and CDR2: SGHTA and FQGTGA. This CDR3 contains 16 residues. CDR3 amino acids: CASSLGAGFATDTQYF. CDR3 nucleotide sequence: TGTGCCAGCAGCTTAGGAGCGGGCTTCGCCACAGATACGCAGTATTTT.

The CDR3 spells CASSYPIRQGNYEQYF. The CDR3 DNA reads TGTGCCAGCAGTTACCCGATCCGACAGGGGAACTACGAGCAGTACTTC. V is TRBV6-6 and J is TRBJ2-5; TRBD1 matches at 8 bases. The better agreement between TRBJ2-7 and the DNA end casts doubt on the J call. CDR1 MNHNY and CDR2 SVGAGI come from the germline V gene (reference sequence). CDR3 length: 16 amino acids.

CDR3 in amino acids: CASSPTRDSHNYGYTF. CDR3 bases: TGTGCCAGCAGTCCGACGAGGGACAGTCATAACTATGGCTACACCTTC. This chain joins TRBV7-3 and TRBJ1-2; 7 bases are shared with TRBD1. Germline assignment: CDR1 SGHTA and CDR2 FQGTGA. The CDR3 is made up of 16 amino acids. V lost 6 bases to trimming and J lost 1 base; unmatched junction nucleotides: 11.